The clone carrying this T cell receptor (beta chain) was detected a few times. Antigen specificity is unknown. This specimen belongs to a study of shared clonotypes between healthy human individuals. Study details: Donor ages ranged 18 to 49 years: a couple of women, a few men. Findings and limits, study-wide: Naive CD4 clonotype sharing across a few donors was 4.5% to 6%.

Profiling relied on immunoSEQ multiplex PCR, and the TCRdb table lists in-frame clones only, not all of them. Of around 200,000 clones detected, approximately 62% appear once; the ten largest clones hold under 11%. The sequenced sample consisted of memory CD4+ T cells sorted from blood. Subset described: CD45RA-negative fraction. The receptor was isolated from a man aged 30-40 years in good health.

The CDR3 loop is CAGAPGNTIYF. The CDR3 coding sequence is TGTGCCGGTGCTCCTGGAAACACCATATATTTT. The chain uses TRBV30 and TRBJ1-3; no definite D call. V was cut by 8 bases and J by 2 bases, with 7 bases left in between. CDR1 GTSNPN and CDR2 SVGIG come from the germline V gene (reference sequence). The CDR3 has 11 amino acids.